This T cell receptor (beta chain) came from a study of T cell repertoires in aging, cancer and after chemotherapy. Study-wide results and limits: Across the chemotherapy interval, each cancer cohort showed higher median generation probability, suggesting thymic rebound. Immunological memory after chemotherapy cannot be judged from the repertoire data.

The CDR3 is 16 amino acids. The trim removed 6 bases at V and 2 bases at J, leaving 11 bases unmatched. This clonotype was found a few times. What it binds is unknown. TRB rearrangements spanning V, D and J were amplified using mixed TRB-A/B primers. MiXCR was run by TCRdb on the multiplex PCR reads, yielding one entry per CDR3 protein. The data show about 3,000 distinct CDR3 sequences, around 30% seen once. Peripheral blood genomic DNA, not sorted cells or RNA, was the template. The sample comprised blood. The clonotype originates from a human donor with a solid tumor. J is TRBJ1-2 and V is TRBV12-3 or TRBV12-4; TRBD1 matches at 8 bases. CDR3 amino acids: CASRLTGQGGNYGYTF. The CDR3 DNA follows: TGTGCCAGCAGGCTTACCGGACAGGGAGGGAACTATGGCTACACCTTC.